A single sample is the source of the 13 T cell receptor beta chains below, sequenced in a study of CD8 T cells in ankylosing spondylitis. One entry per CDR3 protein, called by TCRdb with MiXCR from the 5' RACE reads. Here the sample spans 100,000 to 150,000 distinct CDR3 sequences, about 6.4% being singletons. Sequenced: blood, either unsorted or a sorted T cell fraction (not recorded which). These receptors were taken from a male donor with ankylosing spondylitis or in good health (not recorded which).

This clonotype was recorded at least ten times. The chain links TRBV7-9 to TRBJ1-2, with TRBD1 matching 9 bases. Germline lookup yields CDR1 SEHNR and CDR2 FQNEAQ (reference sequence). The CDR3 contains 17 residues. Trimming took 5 bases from V and 4 from J; bases not matched to a gene: 14. CDR3 in amino acids: CASSPLDRGSASYGYTF. The CDR3 DNA is TGTGCCAGCAGCCCCCTAGACAGGGGGTCCGCTAGCTATGGCTACACCTTC.

This clonotype was seen repeatedly, ten times or more. CDR3 amino acids: CSVLNRGNYGYTF. CDR3 coding DNA: TGCAGCGTGCTAAACAGGGGCAACTATGGCTACACCTTC. The V call is TRBV29-1, the J call TRBJ1-2; 7 positions match TRBD1. Trimming at V came to 6 bases and at J to 2 bases, leaving 6 bases not matched to a gene. The CDR3 spans 13 residues. From germline, CDR1 is SQVTM and CDR2 ANQGSEA.

This clonotype was seen at least ten times. The chain recombines TRBV15 with TRBJ2-3; the D is unclear. Germline values: CDR1 LNHNV, CDR2 YYDKDF (reference sequence). This CDR3 comprises 13 residues. Trimming stripped 5 bases from V and 4 bases from J, with 10 bases between. CDR3 sequence reads: CATSFQGSDTQYF. In DNA form, the CDR3 reads TGTGCCACCAGCTTTCAAGGCTCAGATACGCAGTATTTT.

The table lists this clonotype with a few counts. The chain couples TRBV12-3 or TRBV12-4 to TRBJ1-1, with a tentative D call TRBD1 (6 bases). The V end was cut by 6 bases, the J end by 1 base, with 15 bases between. The CDR3 consists of 15 residues. The CDR3 sequence is CASSPDTGKNTEAFF. In DNA form, the CDR3 reads TGTGCCAGCAGCCCAGATACAGGGAAGAACACTGAAGCTTTCTTT.

This clonotype was seen at least ten times. The rearrangement joins TRBV20-1 to TRBJ2-1; 7 bases fit TRBD2. V shed 5 bases and J 5 bases; nucleotides not matched to a gene: 15. CDR1 and CDR2 from the germline V gene are DFQATT and SNEGSKA (reference sequence). CDR3 length: 16 residues. In DNA, the CDR3 is TGCAGTGCTTCTCTAGTAGGCGGGAGTCTCCACAATGAGCAGTTCTTC. Translated: CSASLVGGSLHNEQFF.

At least ten counts were recorded for this clonotype. The rearrangement joins TRBV5-1 to TRBJ2-1, with 9 nucleotides matching TRBD2. Germline V gene sequence: CDR1 SGHRS, CDR2 YFSETQ. The CDR3 runs 20 residues. Unmatched junction bases numbered 14, after V lost 1 base and J lost 0 bases. Here the CDR3 DNA reads TGCGCCAGCAGCTTGAGGCGGGGCCTGCGGGAGGGGAGCTCCTACAATGAGCAGTTCTTC. Protein: CASSLRRGLREGSSYNEQFF.

This clonotype was recorded many times. This sequence joins TRBV29-1 and TRBJ2-3, with D unclear. Germline V gene sequence: CDR1 SQVTM, CDR2 ANQGSEA. The CDR3 length is 10 residues. The V gene lost 7 bases and the J gene lost 6 bases, with 8 bases spanning the gap. The CDR3 nucleotides read TGCAGCGCGACACAGGATACGCAGTATTTT. Amino acid sequence: CSATQDTQYF.

This clonotype was seen repeatedly, ten times or more. The chain is built from TRBV20-1 and TRBJ1-5; perhaps TRBD1 as D (5 bases). Germline loops: CDR1 DFQATT, CDR2 SNEGSKA (reference sequence). V was clipped by 1 base and J by 6 bases, with 16 bases between them. CDR3 length: 15 residues. In nucleotides, the CDR3 is TGCAGTGCTAGAGTGGGGGGGGAAGGTGGTCAGCCCCAGCATTTT. It encodes CSARVGGEGGQPQHF.

This clonotype occurred many times. The chain combines TRBV6-1 with TRBJ2-3; 12 bases map to TRBD2. Germline-derived CDR1 and CDR2 are MNHNS and SASEGT. The CDR3 length is 16 residues. The ends lost 4 bases at V and 6 bases at J; junction bases unmatched: 8. The CDR3 sequence is CASSASRTSGVDTQYF. The CDR3 nucleotides read TGTGCCAGCAGTGCCTCCCGGACTAGCGGGGTGGATACGCAGTATTTT.

The chain couples TRBV12-3 or TRBV12-4 to TRBJ2-7, with TRBD1 matching 7 bases. V shed 5 bases, J shed 3 bases, and the junction held 7 bases outside the gene matches. CDR3 size: 14 residues. The CDR3: CASSLHGTDYEQYF. CDR3 in DNA: TGTGCCAGCAGTCTCCACGGGACAGACTACGAGCAGTACTTC.

This clonotype was detected ten times or more. V gene TRBV15 combines with J gene TRBJ2-7; D not certain. From germline, CDR1 is LNHNV and CDR2 YYDKDF (reference sequence). Trimming cost V 0 bases and J 3 bases, with 6 bases left between them. CDR3 length: 13 residues. The CDR3 here is CATSRDNGYEQYF. Here the CDR3 DNA reads TGTGCCACCAGCAGAGATAATGGCTACGAGCAGTACTTC.

V gene TRBV20-1 combines with J gene TRBJ2-2; TRBD2 aligns across 10 bases. The CDR3 is 15 amino acids. V was pared by 1 base and J by 4 bases, with 3 bases of the junction left unmatched. Per germline, CDR1 DFQATT and CDR2 SNEGSKA (reference sequence). CDR3 sequence: CSARAIAGGTGELFF. CDR3 sequence (DNA): TGCAGTGCTAGAGCGATAGCGGGAGGCACCGGGGAGCTGTTTTTT.

This clonotype appeared many times. V and J are TRBV5-1 and TRBJ1-4, with 11 bases matching TRBD1. V shed 0 bases, J shed 8 bases, and the junction held 6 bases outside the gene matches. Germline CDR1 SGHRS, CDR2 YFSETQ. CDR3 size: 16 residues. CDR3 loop: CASSLGGQGAAEKLFF. CDR3 bases: TGCGCCAGCAGCTTGGGTGGACAGGGGGCGGCGGAAAAACTGTTTTTT.